This paragraph reports one T cell receptor (beta chain). Its antigen remains unidentified. Assay: immunoSEQ multiplex PCR; the TCRdb copy retains only in-frame clones and omits some. The data hold around 100,000 clones, with around 80% observed a single time. The sample comes from a study of a mutant IDH1 vaccine in newly diagnosed glioma. Across the whole study: Patients arrived already treated with radiotherapy, temozolomide, or both, most having had both. General observations from the study: Alterations occurring in top peripheral T cell clonotypes seemed unrelated to pseudoprogression.

The time point: baseline, week 1 (first vaccination visit). Treatment of the sample: pre-vaccination baseline after standard-of-care therapy. This TCR was recovered from a man aged 40-50 years with glioma. Some clones in this sample may be carry-over from other donors' samples. The source was PBMCs, collected from a glioma patient treated with radiotherapy, temozolomide or both.

As DNA, the CDR3 is TGTGCCAGTAGCTTTAGGACGGATAGCAATCAGCCCCAGCATTTT. Translated: CASSFRTDSNQPQHF. V usage is TRBV19 and J usage is TRBJ1-5; D gene ambiguous. The CDR3 length is 15 residues. The ends were cut back, 6 bases at V and 0 bases at J, with 12 bases in the middle. The V gene's germline CDR1 is LNHDA and CDR2 SQIVND (reference sequence).